This passage covers 2 T cell receptor beta chains from one sample sequenced in a study of blood T cells in healthy people across ages. It was with a sample-barcoded 5' primer and a J-beta primer mix that a second PCR of roughly 6 to 11 cycles was run. TCRdb reprocessed the 5' RACE reads with MiXCR, giving one entry per CDR3 protein. This sample has roughly 930,000 distinct CDR3 sequences, with approximately 49% found just once. What was sequenced was blood. Receptors were obtained from a man in his thirties or forties in good health.

This clonotype occurred a few times. The V and J genes are TRBV2 and TRBJ2-4; D is unresolved. The ends were cut back, 4 bases at V and 1 base at J, with 11 bases in the middle. The germline gives CDR1 SNHLY, CDR2 FYNNEI. This CDR3 has 15 residues. The CDR3 protein is CASSGVGLAKNIQYF. CDR3 nucleotides: TGTGCCAGCAGTGGGGTGGGCTTGGCCAAAAACATTCAGTACTTC. Combining the CDR3 with reference TRBV2 and TRBJ2-4 gives the whole variable domain EPEVTQTPSHQVTQMGQEVILRCVPISNHLYFYWYRQILGQKVEFLVSFYNNEISEKSEIFDDQFSVERPDGSNFTLKIRSTKLEDSAMYFCASSGVGLAKNIQYFGAGTRLSVL.

V is TRBV20-1 and J is TRBJ2-1; D may be TRBD1 (8 bases). V was cut by 1 base and J by 3 bases, with 22 bases left in between. The CDR3 is 18 residues long. Per germline, CDR1 DFQATT and CDR2 SNEGSKA (reference sequence). The CDR3 sequence is CSARASGGQAPLYNEQFF. The CDR3 nucleotides are TGCAGTGCTAGAGCTTCGGGGGGACAGGCCCCTCTCTACAATGAGCAGTTCTTC.